This section outlines one T cell receptor (beta chain) sequence together with its context. Its antigen is not identified. This CDR3 has 15 residues. V was pared by 3 bases and J by 5 bases, with 9 bases of the junction left unmatched. The authors reverse transcribed all of the isolated RNA, so sequencing captured expressed TCRB transcripts. Libraries were prepared by immunoSEQ multiplex PCR; TCRdb keeps only in-frame clonotypes and omits some of them. The sample yields about 280,000 clones, about 15% seen once. The sample originates from a study of beta chain features in type 1 diabetes. Whole-study results and caveats: In all four CD4+ subsets, TCRB CDR3 length was significantly, moderately reduced in type 1 diabetes.

The J gene is TRBJ2-5, the V gene TRBV5-7, with 8 bases aligning to TRBD1. TRBV5-7 carries the ORF label, with uncertain function. The receptor was isolated from a man between 18 and 29 years old with type 1 diabetes. Sequencing was done on a sample of naive CD4+ T cells from blood. The CDR3 loop is CASSSDQGAGETQYF. CDR3 coding DNA: TGTGCCAGCAGCTCAGATCAGGGGGCCGGGGAGACCCAGTACTTC.